The clone carrying this T cell receptor beta chain was counted only a few times. A much larger clonotype is one base distant, so this may be a read error. This sample was taken from a study of kidney transplant recipient with SARS-CoV-2 infection. The germline gives CDR1 ENHRY, CDR2 SYGVKD. The CDR3 has 13 residues. TCRdb redid the calling of the reads with MiXCR, one entry per CDR3 protein. Of fewer than 250,000 distinct CDR3 sequences listed, 29% are singletons. The sample was a blood sample, taken at baseline and on approximately day 120 from a kidney transplant recipient. The source of this sequence is a male patient between 25 and 39 years old who had COVID-19 and was a kidney transplant recipient. Some T cells may have originated in the graft donor. This sequence joins TRBV10-3 and TRBJ1-5; D uncertain. This CDR3 is CAVSESMGQPQHF. The CDR3 bases are TGTGCCGTCAGTGAGTCGATGGGTCAGCCCCAGCATTTT.